One sample yielded the 17 T cell receptor beta chains listed below, sequenced in a study of blood T cell repertoires in COVID-19 (dated by TCRdb to the early 2020s). Library preparation employed the immunoSEQ multiplex PCR assay. Not all clones reach the TCRdb copy of this immuneACCESS table, which keeps in-frame sequences only. Checked studies attribute under half of the gap to unresolved V genes and leave the rest unexplained. The sample records roughly 250,000 clones, approximately 85% of which are singletons. The ten largest clonotypes hold 0.85% to 0.9% of the sample. The sample was peripheral blood. The receptors come from a human donor with COVID-19, enrolled during active disease. The donor label of this sample is uncertain.

The V call is TRBV18, the J call TRBJ1-6, with TRBD1 identical over 10 bases. Germline trimming cut 4 bases from V and 10 bases from J; bases unmatched to any gene: 13. The CDR3 is 17 amino acids. CDR1 KGHSH and CDR2 LQKENI come from the germline V gene. DNA for the CDR3: TGTGCCAGCTCACTCCTAGGGACAGGGGTACCAGACTCACCCCTCCACTTT. Its protein is CASSLLGTGVPDSPLHF.

Worth noting for this clone: Additional DNA sequences in this sample encode the identical CDR3. This rearrangement joins TRBV3-1 (or the pseudogene TRBV3-2) to TRBJ1-2, with 7 bases fitting TRBD1. The CDR3 consists of 13 residues. The trim removed 2 bases at V and 4 bases at J, leaving 1 base unmatched. CDR1 and CDR2 from the germline V gene are LGHDT and YNNKEL (reference sequence). This CDR3 reads CASSQPGGYGYTF. CDR3 bases: TGTGCCAGCAGCCAACCAGGGGGCTATGGCTACACCTTC.

The rearrangement links TRBV3-1 (or the pseudogene TRBV3-2) to TRBJ2-1; TRBD1 is a possible D gene (6 bases). The CDR3 extends over 17 amino acids. V lost 1 base to trimming and J lost 9 bases, with 22 bases between them. CDR1 LGHDT and CDR2 YNNKEL come from the germline V gene (reference sequence). The CDR3 DNA reads as TGTGCCAGCAGCCAAGGGGGCTCGGCGGCCCAGACAGGTGAGCAGTTCTTC. It is translated as CASSQGGSAAQTGEQFF.

The J gene is TRBJ2-7, the V gene TRBV7-2; 8 bases match TRBD1. Germline CDR1 reads SGHTA; CDR2 reads FQGNSA. J gave up 3 bases and V 5 bases, and 9 bases lay outside the gene matches. The CDR3 contains 15 residues. CDR3 sequence (DNA): TGTGCCAGCAGCCCTGGGGGGACAGGCTTCTACGAGCAGTACTTC. Encoded protein: CASSPGGTGFYEQYF.

This clone was seen a handful of times. V usage is TRBV12-3 or TRBV12-4 and J usage is TRBJ1-2; D uncertain. CDR3 length equals 13 residues. The germline V and J ends were trimmed by 0 bases and 8 bases, with 10 bases remaining between them. CDR3 in amino acids: CASSLAVLRGYTF. In DNA, the CDR3 is TGTGCCAGCAGTTTAGCGGTGCTACGAGGCTACACCTTC.

V usage is TRBV24-1 and J usage is TRBJ1-2; D is perhaps TRBD1 (5 bases). The CDR3 has 13 residues. Looked up from germline, CDR1 is KGHDR and CDR2 is SFDVKD. V was clipped by 4 bases and J by 6 bases, with 11 bases between them. The CDR3 DNA follows: TGTGCCACCAGTGAGACCCAGGGCGATGGCTACACCTTC. As protein: CATSETQGDGYTF.

This rearrangement joins TRBV13 to TRBJ1-1; unclear D gene. Germline V gene sequence: CDR1 PRHDT, CDR2 FYEKMQ (reference sequence). The CDR3 sequence is 15 residues long. Trimming took 5 bases from V and 1 from J, leaving 14 bases between them. In DNA, the CDR3 is TGTGCCAGCAGCCCTACTGATCCGGGGAACACTGAAGCTTTCTTT. Its protein product is CASSPTDPGNTEAFF.

The chain joins TRBV6-5 to TRBJ1-2, with 8 bases that match TRBD1. Germline V gives CDR1 MNHEY, CDR2 SVGAGI. V gave up 5 bases and J gave up 8 bases; unmatched junction bases: 10. The CDR3 spans 14 residues. The CDR3 region is CASSNRRGRYGYTF. DNA for the CDR3: TGTGCCAGCAGTAACCGCAGGGGGCGGTACGGCTACACCTTC.

V usage is TRBV6-5 and J usage is TRBJ1-5; D gene unclear. The CDR3 is 13 residues long. V lost 6 bases, J lost 6 bases, and 12 bases lay in between. The V gene's germline CDR1 is MNHEY and CDR2 SVGAGI. The CDR3 reads CASSQERSQPQHF. For the CDR3, the DNA is TGTGCCAGCAGCCAGGAAAGAAGTCAGCCCCAGCATTTT.

In this sample, this clone turned up once. The V call is TRBV11-2, the J call TRBJ1-2; D may be TRBD1 (6 bases). Germline CDR1 is SGHAT and CDR2 is FQNNGV. The germline V and J ends were trimmed by 2 bases and 1 base, with 14 bases remaining between them. This CDR3 is 16 amino acids long. The CDR3 reads CASSLHPRGDNYGYTF. The CDR3 DNA follows: TGTGCCAGCAGCTTACACCCCAGGGGTGATAACTATGGCTACACCTTC.

This chain connects TRBV25-1 to TRBJ1-4, with D perhaps matching TRBD1 (5 bases). Germline CDR1 and CDR2: MGHDK and SYGVNS. Trimming stripped 3 bases from V and 8 bases from J, with 13 bases between. This CDR3 has 14 residues. In DNA form, the CDR3 reads TGTGCCAGCAGTGAGTGGGGAGGGGTCGAAAAACTGTTTTTT. This sequence encodes CASSEWGGVEKLFF.

This chain connects TRBV30 to TRBJ2-3, with 7 bases fitting TRBD2. The CDR3 consists of 13 residues. Losses at the gene ends were 1 base for V and 3 bases for J; bases not matched to a gene: 1. The germline gives CDR1 GTSNPN, CDR2 SVGIG (reference sequence). The CDR3 reads CAWSGGGTDTQYF. The CDR3 nucleotides are TGTGCCTGGAGTGGCGGGGGTACAGATACGCAGTATTTT.

A single count supports this clone. The chain recombines TRBV11-2 with TRBJ2-4; maybe TRBD1 (5 bases). Germline CDR1 and CDR2: SGHAT and FQNNGV. This CDR3 has 15 residues. The V and J ends lost 0 bases and 5 bases respectively, with 11 bases between them. In DNA, the CDR3 is TGTGCCAGCAGCTTAGAGGTAGGACAAGAAAACATTCAGTACTTC. Protein: CASSLEVGQENIQYF.

The chain is built from TRBV5-5 and TRBJ1-1; D gene ambiguous. The ends were cut back, 2 bases at V and 5 bases at J, with 16 bases in the middle. This CDR3 contains 15 residues. Germline assignment: CDR1 SGHKS and CDR2 YYEKEE (reference sequence). The CDR3 nucleotides are TGTGCCAGCAGCTTCCGGTCCGGTGCCGGGACTGAAGCTTTCTTT. As protein: CASSFRSGAGTEAFF. Full variable domain (outside the CDR3, taken from reference TRBV5-5 and TRBJ1-1): DAGVTQSPTHLIKTRGQQVTLRCSPISGHKSVSWYQQVLGQGPQFIFQYYEKEERGRGNFPDRFSARQFPNYSSELNVNALLLGDSALYLCASSFRSGAGTEAFFGQGTRLTVV.

The sample holds a few counts of this clone. V is TRBV30 and J is TRBJ2-3; D gene ambiguous. Per germline, CDR1 GTSNPN and CDR2 SVGIG (reference sequence). The CDR3 spans 12 residues. V lost 0 bases and J 7 bases, leaving 8 bases between the germline ends. This CDR3 reads CAWSVSPYTQYF. In DNA form, the CDR3 reads TGTGCCTGGAGTGTAAGCCCCTATACGCAGTATTTT. Drawing the rest from reference TRBV30 and TRBJ2-3, the complete variable domain is SQTIHQWPATLVQPVGSPLSLECTVEGTSNPNLYWYRQAAGRGLQLLFYSVGIGQISSEVPQNLSASRPQDRQFILSSKKLLLSDSGFYLCAWSVSPYTQYFGPGTRLTVL.

The chain combines TRBV11-2 with TRBJ2-3; 7 positions match TRBD1. The ends lost 7 bases at V and 1 base at J; junction bases unmatched: 5. Germline CDR1 SGHAT, CDR2 FQNNGV. This CDR3 has 14 amino acids. CDR3 loop: CASTLDRGTDTQYF. Written as DNA, the CDR3 is TGTGCCAGCACCCTAGACAGGGGCACAGATACGCAGTATTTT.

This clone was detected a few times. The J gene is TRBJ1-1, the V gene TRBV7-8, with D possibly being TRBD1 (6 bases). Deletions cut 4 bases from V and 8 bases from J, with 11 bases between. Germline loops: CDR1 SGHVS, CDR2 FQNEAQ. CDR3 size: 12 residues. The CDR3 sequence: CASSSQQGEAFF. CDR3 coding DNA: TGTGCCAGCAGCTCCCAACAGGGAGAAGCTTTCTTT.